This TCR beta chain stems from a study of beta chain features in type 1 diabetes. As every portion of the isolated RNA was reverse transcribed, the sequencing read expressed TCRB transcripts. Method: immunoSEQ multiplex PCR; TCRdb's copy keeps in-frame clones and lacks some. The table records hundreds of thousands of clones, 13% to 15% of them present only once. The CDR3 has 18 amino acids. The ends lost 4 bases at V and 0 bases at J; junction bases unmatched: 10. Germline CDR1 and CDR2: SGHRS and YFSETQ. V is TRBV5-1 and J is TRBJ2-6; 7 bases match TRBD1. The sequence derives from a woman in her 40s in good health. The sequenced sample was naive CD4+ T cells from blood. The CDR3 is CASSPTGTVSSGANVLTF. The CDR3 DNA reads as TGCGCCAGCAGCCCAACCGGGACAGTGAGCTCTGGGGCCAACGTCCTGACTTTC.